This T cell receptor (beta chain) was sequenced for a study of blood T cells in healthy people across ages. Together with a sample-barcoded 5' primer, a J-beta primer mix was included in a second PCR lasting about 7 to 12 cycles. Every molecule of cDNA carried a tag from a template-switch adaptor with 12 random nucleotides. One entry per CDR3 protein, called by TCRdb with MiXCR from the 5' RACE reads. The sample lists 800,000 to 950,000 distinct CDR3 sequences, almost 30% occurring once. The CDR3 consists of 15 residues. Germline CDR1 is SNHLY and CDR2 is FYNNEI. The junction had 3 bases not matched to a gene; V was cut back by 4 bases and J by 0 bases. Findings and caveats of the study: As age increased, TCR beta diversity per million T cells fell in a roughly linear fashion.

This clonotype was counted a few times. The antigen remains unidentified. The data were also submitted as part of a second study, on T cells of mothers and their children. That study reports: RNA that had been extracted went wholly into cDNA synthesis, at around 1.4 ug per 15 ul.

The sample consisted of blood. The sequence came from a woman in her thirties or forties in good health. The J gene is TRBJ2-1, the V gene TRBV2; the match to TRBD1 covers 7 bases. Here the CDR3 DNA reads TGTGCCAGCAGTGGACAGGGTCTCTCCTACAATGAGCAGTTCTTC. It is translated as CASSGQGLSYNEQFF.